This T cell receptor beta chain was obtained from a study of blood T cells in healthy people across ages. Whole-study findings and limits: Estimates based on one million T cells were treated as lower bounds. Long-lived donors carried more naive CD4+ cells and greater diversity than aged donors.

The second PCR ran about 7 to 12 cycles with a sample-barcoded 5' primer and J-beta primers. In TCRdb, the 5' RACE reads were re-called with MiXCR into one record per CDR3 protein. In the table there are approximately 1.5 million distinct CDR3 sequences, roughly 43% of which are singletons. Details on this clonotype: Its antigen is not identified.

This CDR3 contains 13 residues. Germline-derived CDR1 and CDR2 are SEHNR and FQNEAQ (reference sequence). The source material was blood. The J gene is TRBJ2-4, the V gene TRBV7-9; 8 nucleotides align to TRBD1. The DNA end is a closer match to TRBJ2-7, so the J assignment may be wrong. This TCR derives from a woman aged 18-29 years in good health. CDR3 sequence: CASSWTGNHEQYF. CDR3 bases: TGTGCCAGCAGCTGGACAGGGAACCACGAGCAGTACTTC.